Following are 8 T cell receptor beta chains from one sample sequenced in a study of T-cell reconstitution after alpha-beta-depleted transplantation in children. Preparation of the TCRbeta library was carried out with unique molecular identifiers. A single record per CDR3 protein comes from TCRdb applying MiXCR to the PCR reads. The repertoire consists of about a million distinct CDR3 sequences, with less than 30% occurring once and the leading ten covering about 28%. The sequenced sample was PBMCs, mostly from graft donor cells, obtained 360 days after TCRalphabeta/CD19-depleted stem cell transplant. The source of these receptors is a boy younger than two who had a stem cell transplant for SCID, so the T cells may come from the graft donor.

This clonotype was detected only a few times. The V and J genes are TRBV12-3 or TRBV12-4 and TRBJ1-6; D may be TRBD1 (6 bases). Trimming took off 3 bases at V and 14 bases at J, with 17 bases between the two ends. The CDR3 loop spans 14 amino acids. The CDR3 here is CASSFRQEARALHF. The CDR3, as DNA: TGTGCCAGCAGTTTTCGACAGGAAGCAAGGGCCCTCCACTTT.

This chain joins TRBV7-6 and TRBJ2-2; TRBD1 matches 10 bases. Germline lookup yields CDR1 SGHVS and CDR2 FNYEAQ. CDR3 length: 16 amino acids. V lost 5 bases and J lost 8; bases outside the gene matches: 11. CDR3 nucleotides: TGTGCCAGCAGCGGGGACAGGGGCGTTGATTCGGGGGAGCTGTTTTTT. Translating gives CASSGDRGVDSGELFF.

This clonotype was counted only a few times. In nucleotides, the CDR3 is TGTGCCAGCAGTTACTCGAGACTAGCGGTGGAGACCCAGTACTTC. Its translation: CASSYSRLAVETQYF. The chain recombines TRBV6-5 with TRBJ2-5, with 9 bases that match TRBD2. This CDR3 has 15 residues. J was trimmed by 5 bases and V by 0 bases; bases with no gene match: 4. Germline assignment: CDR1 MNHEY and CDR2 SVGAGI.

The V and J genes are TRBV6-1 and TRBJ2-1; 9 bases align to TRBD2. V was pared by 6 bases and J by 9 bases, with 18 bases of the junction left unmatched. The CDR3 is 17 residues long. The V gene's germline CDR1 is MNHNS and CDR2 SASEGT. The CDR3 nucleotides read TGTGCCAGCAGCACCTCAGGGCGGGGGGGCGGTATCGCTGAGCAGTTCTTC. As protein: CASSTSGRGGGIAEQFF.

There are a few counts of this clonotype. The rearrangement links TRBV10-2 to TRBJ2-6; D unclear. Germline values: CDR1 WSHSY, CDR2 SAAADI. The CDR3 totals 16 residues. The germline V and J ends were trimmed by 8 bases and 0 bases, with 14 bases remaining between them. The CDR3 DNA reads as TGCGCCAGCGCGGACGCATCCAGCTCTGGGGCCAACGTCCTGACTTTC. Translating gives CASADASSSGANVLTF.

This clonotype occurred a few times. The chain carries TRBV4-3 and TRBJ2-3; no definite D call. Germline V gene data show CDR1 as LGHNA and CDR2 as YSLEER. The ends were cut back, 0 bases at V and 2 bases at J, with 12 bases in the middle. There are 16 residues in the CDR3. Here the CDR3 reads CASSQDVARNTDTQYF. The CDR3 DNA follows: TGCGCCAGCAGCCAAGATGTTGCAAGAAACACAGATACGCAGTATTTT.

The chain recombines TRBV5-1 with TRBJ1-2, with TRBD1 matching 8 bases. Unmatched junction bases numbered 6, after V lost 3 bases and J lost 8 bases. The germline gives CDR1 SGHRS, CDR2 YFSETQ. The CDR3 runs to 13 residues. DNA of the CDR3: TGCGCCAGCAGCTCAAGGGACAGGAGCGGCTACACCTTC. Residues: CASSSRDRSGYTF.

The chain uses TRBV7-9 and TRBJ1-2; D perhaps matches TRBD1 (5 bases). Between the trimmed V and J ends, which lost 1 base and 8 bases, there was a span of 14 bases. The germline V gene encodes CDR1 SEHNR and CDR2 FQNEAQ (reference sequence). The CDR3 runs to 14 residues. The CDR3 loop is CASSLGIQARGYTF. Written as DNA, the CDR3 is TGTGCCAGCAGCTTAGGGATACAGGCGCGGGGCTACACCTTC.